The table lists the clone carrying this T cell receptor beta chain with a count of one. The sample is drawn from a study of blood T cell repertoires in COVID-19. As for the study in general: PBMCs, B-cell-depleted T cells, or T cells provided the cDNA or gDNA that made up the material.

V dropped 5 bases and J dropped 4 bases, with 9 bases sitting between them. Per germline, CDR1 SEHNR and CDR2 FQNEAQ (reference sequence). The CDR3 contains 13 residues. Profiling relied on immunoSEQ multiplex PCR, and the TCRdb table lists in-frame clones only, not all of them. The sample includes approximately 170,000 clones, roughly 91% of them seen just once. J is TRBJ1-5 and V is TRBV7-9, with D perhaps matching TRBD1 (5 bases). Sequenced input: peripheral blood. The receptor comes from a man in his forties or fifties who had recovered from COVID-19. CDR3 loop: CASSAGPNQPQHF. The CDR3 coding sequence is TGTGCCAGCAGCGCGGGACCTAATCAGCCCCAGCATTTT.